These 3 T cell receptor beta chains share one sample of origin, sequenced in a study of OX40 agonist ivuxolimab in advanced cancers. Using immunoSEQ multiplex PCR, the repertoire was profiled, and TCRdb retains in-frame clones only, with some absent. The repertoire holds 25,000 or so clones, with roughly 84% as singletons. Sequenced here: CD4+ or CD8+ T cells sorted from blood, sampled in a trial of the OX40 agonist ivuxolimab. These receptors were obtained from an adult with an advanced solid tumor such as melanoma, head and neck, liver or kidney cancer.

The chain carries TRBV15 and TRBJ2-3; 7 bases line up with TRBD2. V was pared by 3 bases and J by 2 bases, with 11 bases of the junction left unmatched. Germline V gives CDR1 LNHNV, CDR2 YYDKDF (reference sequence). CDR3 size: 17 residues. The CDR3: CATSRRELAVTTDTQYF. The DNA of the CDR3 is TGTGCCACCAGCAGGCGAGAGCTAGCGGTGACCACAGATACGCAGTATTTT.

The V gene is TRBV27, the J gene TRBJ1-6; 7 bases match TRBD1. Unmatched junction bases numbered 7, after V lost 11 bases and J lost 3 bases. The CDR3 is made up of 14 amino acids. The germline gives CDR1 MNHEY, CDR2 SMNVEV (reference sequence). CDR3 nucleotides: TGTGCCGTAGGCAGGGGGGACTATAATTCACCCCTCCACTTT. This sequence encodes CAVGRGDYNSPLHF.

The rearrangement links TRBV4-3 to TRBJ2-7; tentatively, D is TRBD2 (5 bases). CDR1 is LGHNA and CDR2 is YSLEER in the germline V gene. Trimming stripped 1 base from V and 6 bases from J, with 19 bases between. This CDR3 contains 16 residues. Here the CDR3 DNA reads TGCGCCAGCAGCCAAGGGTGGCAGGAGGACGGCCGCGAGCAGTACTTC. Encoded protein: CASSQGWQEDGREQYF.